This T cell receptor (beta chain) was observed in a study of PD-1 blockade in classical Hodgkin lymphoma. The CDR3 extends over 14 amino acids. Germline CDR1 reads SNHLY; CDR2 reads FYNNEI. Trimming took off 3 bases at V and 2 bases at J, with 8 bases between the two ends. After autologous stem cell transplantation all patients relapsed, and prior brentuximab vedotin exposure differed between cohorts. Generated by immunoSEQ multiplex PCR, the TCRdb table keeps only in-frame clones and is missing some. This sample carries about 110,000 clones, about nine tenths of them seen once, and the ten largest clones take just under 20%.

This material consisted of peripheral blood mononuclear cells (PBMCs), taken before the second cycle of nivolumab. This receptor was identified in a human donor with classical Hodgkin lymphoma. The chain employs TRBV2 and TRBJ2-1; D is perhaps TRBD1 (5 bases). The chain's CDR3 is CASSETATYNEQFF. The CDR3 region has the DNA TGTGCCAGCAGTGAGACAGCTACCTACAATGAGCAGTTCTTC.